The 23 T cell receptor beta chains listed next were all sequenced from one sample in a study of shared clonotypes between healthy human individuals. CD45RO-negative CD8 cells positively selected for CCR7 made up the naive population, which excluded terminally differentiated effector memory CD45RA+ cells. Assay used: immunoSEQ multiplex PCR; TCRdb lists only in-frame clones, some missing. Among about 2.1 million clones listed, roughly 91% were seen once. The sample comprised naive CD8+ T cells from PBMCs. All receptors derive from a man younger than 30 in good health. Some clones in this sample may be carry-over from other donors' samples.

This chain joins TRBV4-3 and TRBJ1-1; the D is unclear. The germline V gene has CDR1 LGHNA and CDR2 YSLEER. The length of the CDR3 is 15 residues. Trimming took 1 base from V and 4 from J, leaving 13 bases between them. As DNA, the CDR3 is TGCGCCAGCAGCCAAGTTATGAAGGAGGGCACTGAAGCTTTCTTT. This encodes CASSQVMKEGTEAFF.

The rearrangement uses TRBV15 and TRBJ1-1; 10 bases are a match to TRBD1. The CDR3 extends over 16 amino acids. The ends lost 3 bases at V and 0 bases at J; junction bases unmatched: 4. Per the germline V gene, CDR1 is LNHNV and CDR2 is YYDKDF (reference sequence). The CDR3 loop is CATSRPGTGVNTEAFF. In DNA form, the CDR3 reads TGTGCCACCAGCAGGCCCGGGACAGGGGTGAACACTGAAGCTTTCTTT.

This sequence joins TRBV6-1 and TRBJ2-5; 10 bases line up with TRBD2. From germline, CDR1 is MNHNS and CDR2 SASEGT. Unmatched junction bases numbered 7, after V lost 1 base and J lost 5 bases. The CDR3 extends over 16 amino acids. CDR3 loop: CASSEGTLAGWETQYF. The CDR3 DNA reads as TGTGCCAGCAGTGAAGGGACACTAGCGGGATGGGAGACCCAGTACTTC.

The rearrangement links TRBV4-1 to TRBJ1-1; no firm D call. Germline CDR1 is MGHRA and CDR2 is YSYEKL. The CDR3 sequence is 13 residues long. The V gene lost 3 bases and the J gene lost 6 bases, with 11 bases spanning the gap. CDR3 loop: CASSHPLGAEAFF. The CDR3 DNA reads as TGCGCCAGCAGCCACCCCCTCGGAGCTGAAGCTTTCTTT.

The chain recombines TRBV7-3 with TRBJ1-1; D call uncertain. V was trimmed by 0 bases and J by 10 bases, leaving 21 bases between them. The CDR3 spans 16 residues. Germline V CDR1 and CDR2: SGHTA, FQGTGA. CDR3 nucleotides: TGTGCCAGCAGCTTAACCGGGAGGGCAGACCACTCCGTAGCTTTCTTT. Protein sequence: CASSLTGRADHSVAFF.

The gene calls are TRBV29-1 and TRBJ2-1; TRBD1 is a possible D gene (6 bases). Trimming removed 6 bases from V and 4 bases from J, with 13 bases in between. Germline assignment: CDR1 SQVTM and CDR2 ANQGSEA. The CDR3 loop spans 13 amino acids. CDR3 sequence (DNA): TGCAGCGTGGTGGACAGCAGTTACAATGAGCAGTTCTTC. Its translation is CSVVDSSYNEQFF.

The V call is TRBV30, the J call TRBJ2-1; no reliable D call. V lost 4 bases and J 1 base, leaving 8 bases between the germline ends. The CDR3 sequence is 13 residues long. CDR1 and CDR2 from the germline V gene are GTSNPN and SVGIG (reference sequence). The CDR3 here is CAWKGGSYNEQFF. The CDR3 DNA reads TGTGCCTGGAAAGGTGGTTCCTACAATGAGCAGTTCTTC.

This chain connects TRBV28 to TRBJ1-1; no clear D. Trimming cost V 6 bases and J 8 bases, with 10 bases left between them. CDR1 and CDR2 from the germline V gene are MDHEN and SYDVKM. This CDR3 is built from 11 residues. DNA for the CDR3: TGTGCCAGCAGCCCGAGCGTGGAAGCTTTCTTT. Its translation is CASSPSVEAFF.

The table lists this clone with a few counts. This sequence joins TRBV5-6 and TRBJ2-2; D not certain. Germline loops: CDR1 SGHDT, CDR2 YYEEEE. The V and J ends lost 1 base and 6 bases respectively, with 4 bases between them. The CDR3 is 12 residues long. DNA of the CDR3: TGTGCCAGCAGCTTGATTGCCGGGGAGCTGTTTTTT. It is translated as CASSLIAGELFF.

V and J are TRBV5-4 and TRBJ2-3; TRBD2 matches 9 bases. CDR1 and CDR2 from the germline V gene are SGHNT and YYREEE (reference sequence). The CDR3 length is 15 residues. Trimming at V came to 1 base and at J to 6 bases, leaving 6 bases not matched to a gene. Here the CDR3 DNA reads TGTGCCAGCAGCTTGTTAGCGGGAGTGTCGGATACGCAGTATTTT. It codes for CASSLLAGVSDTQYF.

The V and J genes are TRBV5-1 and TRBJ2-1; no reliable D call. The ends were cut back, 5 bases at V and 6 bases at J, with 18 bases in the middle. CDR1 and CDR2 (germline): SGHRS, YFSETQ. CDR3 size: 15 residues. The CDR3, as DNA: TGCGCCAGCAGTGCTGTGCGGAGTTTTACCAATGAGCAGTTCTTC. Its translation is CASSAVRSFTNEQFF.

The V gene is TRBV6-1, the J gene TRBJ2-7; D is unresolved. V was cut by 3 bases and J by 4 bases, with 13 bases left in between. CDR1 and CDR2 from the germline V gene are MNHNS and SASEGT. This CDR3 is built from 14 residues. The CDR3 DNA sequence: TGTGCCAGCAGTGAGATGTCTCTGGCATACGAGCAGTACTTC. It specifies CASSEMSLAYEQYF.

The rearrangement links TRBV28 to TRBJ1-3; weak D call: TRBD1 (5 bases). Germline CDR1 is MDHEN and CDR2 is SYDVKM. V was shortened by 6 bases and J by 2 bases, with 23 bases between the two germline ends. The CDR3 totals 18 residues. The CDR3 DNA is TGTGCCAGCAGCGCGGGATGGGGCCTCGTTTTTACTGGAAACACCATATATTTT. Its translation: CASSAGWGLVFTGNTIYF.

The V gene is TRBV6-1, the J gene TRBJ2-7; 11 bases are shared with TRBD1. Unmatched junction bases numbered 3, after V lost 2 bases and J lost 6 bases. The CDR3 is 14 amino acids. Germline lookup yields CDR1 MNHNS and CDR2 SASEGT. The CDR3 sequence is CASSERGTGGEQYF. The CDR3 DNA is TGTGCCAGCAGTGAAAGGGGGACAGGGGGCGAGCAGTACTTC.

This chain joins TRBV4-1 and TRBJ2-7; 11 bases match TRBD2. This CDR3 has 14 residues. V shed 3 bases, J shed 4 bases, and the junction held 2 bases outside the gene matches. The germline V gene encodes CDR1 MGHRA and CDR2 YSYEKL. DNA for the CDR3: TGCGCCAGCAGCCACGGGACTAGCGGTTACGAGCAGTACTTC. Translation gives CASSHGTSGYEQYF.

The chain links TRBV7-9 to TRBJ2-7, with TRBD2 identical over 8 bases. The germline V gene encodes CDR1 SEHNR and CDR2 FQNEAQ (reference sequence). V was pared by 5 bases and J by 3 bases, with 9 bases of the junction left unmatched. The CDR3 contains 15 residues. Here the CDR3 DNA reads TGTGCCAGCAGCCCACATATAGCGGGAAGCTACGAGCAGTACTTC. It is translated as CASSPHIAGSYEQYF.

V is TRBV5-6 and J is TRBJ1-2, with D possibly TRBD1 on 6 matching bases. Germline CDR1 and CDR2: SGHDT and YYEEEE. V was pared by 1 base and J by 4 bases, with 17 bases between. The CDR3 loop spans 16 amino acids. The CDR3 loop reads CASSLLSGGTRYGYTF. The CDR3 coding sequence is TGTGCCAGCAGCTTGCTCTCGGGGGGCACCCGCTATGGCTACACCTTC.

The chain recombines TRBV15 with TRBJ2-7, with D possibly TRBD1 on 5 matching bases. The CDR3 covers 12 residues. CDR1 is LNHNV, CDR2 YYDKDF, per germline (reference sequence). V lost 6 bases, J lost 6 bases, and 12 bases lay in between. The CDR3 spells CATRARVGEQYF. The CDR3, as DNA: TGTGCCACCAGAGCCAGGGTTGGCGAGCAGTACTTC.

The chain uses TRBV9 and TRBJ2-1, with TRBD2 matching over 7 bases. Germline V gene lookup returns CDR1 SGDLS and CDR2 YYNGEE. V shed 0 bases and J 1 base; nucleotides not matched to a gene: 10. The CDR3 covers 18 residues. CDR3 DNA: TGTGCCAGCAGCGTAGCGGGCGGGAGAGGAGGGTCCTACAATGAGCAGTTCTTC. It is translated as CASSVAGGRGGSYNEQFF.

This chain links TRBV29-1 with TRBJ2-7, with D tentatively TRBD2 (6 bases). Trimming stripped 2 bases from V and 4 bases from J, with 18 bases between. Germline V lookup: CDR1 SQVTM, CDR2 ANQGSEA. This CDR3 has 15 residues. The CDR3: CSVELRGGFEYEQYF. DNA for the CDR3: TGCAGCGTTGAACTGAGGGGAGGTTTTGAATACGAGCAGTACTTC.

As concerns this clone: Different DNA sequences within this sample yield the same CDR3. This rearrangement joins TRBV19 to TRBJ1-2; D call uncertain. Trimming stripped 3 bases from V and 4 bases from J, with 9 bases between. Germline lookup yields CDR1 LNHDA and CDR2 SQIVND (reference sequence). The CDR3 extends over 13 amino acids. The CDR3 DNA sequence: TGTGCCAGTAGTATTGGGAGCAGCTATGGCTACACCTTC. This gives the protein CASSIGSSYGYTF.

The chain has TRBV7-9 and TRBJ1-2, with D unresolved. Trimming cost V 1 base and J 5 bases, with 14 bases left between them. CDR3 size: 15 residues. The germline V gene has CDR1 SEHNR and CDR2 FQNEAQ (reference sequence). The CDR3 bases are TGTGCCAGCAGCTTAGGACCATCTACGGGATATGGCTACACCTTC. Its translation is CASSLGPSTGYGYTF.

The chain recombines TRBV4-2 with TRBJ2-3, with 7 positions matching TRBD2. Germline CDR1 LGHNA, CDR2 YNFKEQ. The CDR3 sequence is 16 residues long. The trim removed 1 base at V and 0 bases at J, leaving 4 bases unmatched. The CDR3 coding sequence is TGTGCCAGCAGCCAAGTAAAAGCGGGGAGCACAGATACGCAGTATTTT. It translates to CASSQVKAGSTDTQYF.